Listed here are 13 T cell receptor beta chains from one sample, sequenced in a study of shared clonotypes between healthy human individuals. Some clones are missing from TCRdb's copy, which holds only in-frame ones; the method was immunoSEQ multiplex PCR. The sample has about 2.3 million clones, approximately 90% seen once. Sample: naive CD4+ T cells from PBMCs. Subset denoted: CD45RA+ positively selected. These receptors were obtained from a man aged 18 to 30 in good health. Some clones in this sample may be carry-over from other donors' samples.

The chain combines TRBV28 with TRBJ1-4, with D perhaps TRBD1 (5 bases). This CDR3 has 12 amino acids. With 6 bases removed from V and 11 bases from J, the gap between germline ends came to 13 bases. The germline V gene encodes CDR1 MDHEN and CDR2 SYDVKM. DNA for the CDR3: TGTGCCAGCAGAGGGGCGGGGGGGAAACTGTTTTTT. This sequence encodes CASRGAGGKLFF.

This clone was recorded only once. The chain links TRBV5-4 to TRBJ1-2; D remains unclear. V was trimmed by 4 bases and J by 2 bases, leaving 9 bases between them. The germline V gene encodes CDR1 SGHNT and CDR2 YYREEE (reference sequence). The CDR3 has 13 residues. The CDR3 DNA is TGTGCCAGCAGCCTACGGAGGAACTATGGCTACACCTTC. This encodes CASSLRRNYGYTF.

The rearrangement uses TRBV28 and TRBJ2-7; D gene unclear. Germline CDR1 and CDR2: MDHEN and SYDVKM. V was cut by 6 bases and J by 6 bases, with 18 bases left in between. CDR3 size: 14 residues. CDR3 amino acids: CASRKSGFASEQYF. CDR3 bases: TGTGCCAGCAGAAAGTCGGGTTTCGCTAGCGAGCAGTACTTC.

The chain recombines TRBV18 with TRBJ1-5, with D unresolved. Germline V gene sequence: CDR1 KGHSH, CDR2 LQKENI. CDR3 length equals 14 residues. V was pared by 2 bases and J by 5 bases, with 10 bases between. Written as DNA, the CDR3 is TGTGCCAGCTCACCAAGCCCGAGGGATCAGCCCCAGCATTTT. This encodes CASSPSPRDQPQHF.

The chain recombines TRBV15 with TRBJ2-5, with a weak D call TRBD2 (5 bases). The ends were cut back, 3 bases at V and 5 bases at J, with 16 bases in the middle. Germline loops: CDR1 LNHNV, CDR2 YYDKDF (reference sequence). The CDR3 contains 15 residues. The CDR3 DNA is TGTGCCACCAGCAGGGAATCCGGGATACGGGAGACCCAGTACTTC. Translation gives CATSRESGIRETQYF.

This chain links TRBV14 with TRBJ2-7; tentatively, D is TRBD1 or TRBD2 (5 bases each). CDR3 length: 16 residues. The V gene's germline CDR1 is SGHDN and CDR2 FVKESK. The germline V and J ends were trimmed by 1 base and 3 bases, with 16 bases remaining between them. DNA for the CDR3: TGTGCCAGCAGCCAAGGGGCTACCCCGGGGCTCTACGAGCAGTACTTC. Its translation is CASSQGATPGLYEQYF. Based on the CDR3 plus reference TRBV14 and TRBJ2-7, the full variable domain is EAGVTQFPSHSVIEKGQTVTLRCDPISGHDNLYWYRRVMGKEIKFLLHFVKESKQDESGMPNNRFLAERTGGTYSTLKVQPAELEDSGVYFCASSQGATPGLYEQYFGPGTRLTVT.

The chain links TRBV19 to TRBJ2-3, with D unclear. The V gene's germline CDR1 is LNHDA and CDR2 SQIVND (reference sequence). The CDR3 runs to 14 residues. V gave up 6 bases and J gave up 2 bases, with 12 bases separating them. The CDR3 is CASRNPGHTDTQYF. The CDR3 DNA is TGTGCCAGTAGAAACCCGGGTCACACAGATACGCAGTATTTT.

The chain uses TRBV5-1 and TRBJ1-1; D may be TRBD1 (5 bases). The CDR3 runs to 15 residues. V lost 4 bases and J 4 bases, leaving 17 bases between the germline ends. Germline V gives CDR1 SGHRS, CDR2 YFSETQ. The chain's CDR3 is CASSLRDLIRTEAFF. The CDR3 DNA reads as TGCGCCAGCAGCCTAAGGGACCTTATCCGCACTGAAGCTTTCTTT. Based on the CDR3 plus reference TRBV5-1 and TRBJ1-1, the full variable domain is KAGVTQTPRYLIKTRGQQVTLSCSPISGHRSVSWYQQTPGQGLQFLFEYFSETQRNKGNFPGRFSGRQFSNSRSEMNVSTLELGDSALYLCASSLRDLIRTEAFFGQGTRLTVV.

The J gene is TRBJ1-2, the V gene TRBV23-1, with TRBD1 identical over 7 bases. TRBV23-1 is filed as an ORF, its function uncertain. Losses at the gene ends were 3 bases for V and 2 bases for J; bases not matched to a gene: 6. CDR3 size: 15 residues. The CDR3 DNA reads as TGCGCCAGCAGTCAGGGTGACAGGGCCAACTATGGCTACACCTTC. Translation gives CASSQGDRANYGYTF.

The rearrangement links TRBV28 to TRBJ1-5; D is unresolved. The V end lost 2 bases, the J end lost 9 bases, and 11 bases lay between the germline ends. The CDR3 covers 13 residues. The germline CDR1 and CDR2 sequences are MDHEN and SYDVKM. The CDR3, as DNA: TGTGCCAGCAGTTTAGCCCGGATGGGGCCCCAGCATTTT. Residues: CASSLARMGPQHF.

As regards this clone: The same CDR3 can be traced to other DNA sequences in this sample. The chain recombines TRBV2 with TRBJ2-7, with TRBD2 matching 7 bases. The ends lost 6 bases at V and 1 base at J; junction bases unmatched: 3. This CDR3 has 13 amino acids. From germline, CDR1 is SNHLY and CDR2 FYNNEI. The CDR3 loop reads CASRSSGSYEQYF. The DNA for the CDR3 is TGTGCCAGCAGGTCTAGCGGATCCTACGAGCAGTACTTC.

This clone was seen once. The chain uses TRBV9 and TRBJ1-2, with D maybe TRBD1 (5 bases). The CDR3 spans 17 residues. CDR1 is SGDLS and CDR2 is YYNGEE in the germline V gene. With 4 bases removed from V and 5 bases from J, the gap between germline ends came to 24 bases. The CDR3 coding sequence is TGTGCCAGCAGCCCCCACTCCACCGGGACTATGGTATATGGCTACACCTTC. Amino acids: CASSPHSTGTMVYGYTF.

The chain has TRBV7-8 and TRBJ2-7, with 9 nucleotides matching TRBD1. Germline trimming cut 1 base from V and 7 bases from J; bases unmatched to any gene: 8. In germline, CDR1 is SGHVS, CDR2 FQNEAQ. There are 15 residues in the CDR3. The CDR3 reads CASSLGGTGSGEQYF. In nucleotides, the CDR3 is TGTGCCAGCAGCTTAGGAGGGACAGGGTCTGGGGAGCAGTACTTC.